What follows are 31 T cell receptor beta chains derived from one specimen sequenced in a study of OX40 agonist ivuxolimab in advanced cancers. The assay was immunoSEQ multiplex PCR, and TCRdb's table has in-frame clones only and misses some. The data hold more than 90,000 clones, with about 80% observed a single time. The sample consisted of CD4+ or CD8+ T cells sorted from blood, taken in a trial of the OX40 agonist ivuxolimab. The receptors come from an adult with an advanced solid tumor such as melanoma, head and neck, liver or kidney cancer.

This chain uses TRBV7-6 with TRBJ1-1; D is ambiguous. The CDR3 sequence is 15 residues long. The germline V gene has CDR1 SGHVS and CDR2 FNYEAQ. Trimming cost V 1 base and J 4 bases, with 13 bases left between them. The CDR3 DNA follows: TGTGCCAGCAGCTTAGTCGGAAATAAGGCCACTGAAGCTTTCTTT. As protein: CASSLVGNKATEAFF.

The chain couples TRBV30 to TRBJ1-3, with D possibly being TRBD1 (6 bases). The CDR3 contains 13 residues. Germline lookup yields CDR1 GTSNPN and CDR2 SVGIG (reference sequence). Trimming cost V 4 bases and J 2 bases, with 9 bases left between them. CDR3 coding DNA: TGTGCCTGGAATCAGGGGACTGGAAACACCATATATTTT. This gives the protein CAWNQGTGNTIYF.

The V call is TRBV4-3, the J call TRBJ2-2, with D uncertain. The CDR3 consists of 18 residues. Germline CDR1 is LGHNA and CDR2 is YSLEER. V shed 2 bases and J shed 1 base, with 17 bases lying between them. The DNA for the CDR3 is TGCGCCAGCAGCCAACAACCTCCCGGTGGGGTGAACACCGGGGAGCTGTTTTTT. Translating it yields CASSQQPPGGVNTGELFF.

The J gene is TRBJ2-7, the V gene TRBV7-8; D might be TRBD1 or TRBD2, each matching 5 bases. V lost 2 bases to trimming and J lost 4 bases, with 15 bases between them. The CDR3 is made up of 15 amino acids. CDR1 and CDR2 from the germline V gene are SGHVS and FQNEAQ. CDR3 residues: CASSLYVGVGYEQYF. DNA of the CDR3: TGTGCCAGCAGCTTATACGTGGGGGTGGGATACGAGCAGTACTTC.

Only one count was recorded for this clone. V is TRBV9 and J is TRBJ2-2, with 9 bases that match TRBD2. The CDR3 loop spans 14 amino acids. V gave up 2 bases and J gave up 6 bases; unmatched junction bases: 2. From germline, CDR1 is SGDLS and CDR2 YYNGEE. The CDR3 here is CASSVGTSSGELFF. The CDR3 nucleotides are TGTGCCAGCAGCGTCGGGACTAGCTCCGGGGAGCTGTTTTTT.

The V gene is TRBV6-5, the J gene TRBJ2-3; the D gene is possibly TRBD1 (6 bases). Per germline, CDR1 MNHEY and CDR2 SVGAGI. V lost 8 bases and J 2 bases, leaving 14 bases between the germline ends. The CDR3 extends over 14 amino acids. CDR3 DNA sequence: TGTGCCAGCGGAAGCACAGGGTACACAGATACGCAGTATTTT. Residues: CASGSTGYTDTQYF.

This rearrangement joins TRBV4-3 to TRBJ1-1; D is unclear. The CDR3 sequence is 17 residues long. Germline CDR1 LGHNA, CDR2 YSLEER. V was pared by 0 bases and J by 3 bases, with 17 bases between. In DNA, the CDR3 is TGCGCCAGCAGCCAAGATGGCCCGAGGGTTGGAGACACTGAAGCTTTCTTT. It codes for CASSQDGPRVGDTEAFF.

The V and J genes are TRBV5-1 and TRBJ2-7, with D tentatively TRBD1 (5 bases). Germline V gene data show CDR1 as SGHRS and CDR2 as YFSETQ. Trimming removed 2 bases from V and 5 bases from J, with 11 bases in between. The CDR3 contains 13 residues. CDR3 nucleotides: TGCGCCAGCAGCTTAGCAGGGCGTCACGAGCAGTACTTC. It is translated as CASSLAGRHEQYF.

In DNA, the CDR3 is TGTGCCAGCAGCGCCGCCACAGCGGGAGATACGCAGTATTTT. Its translation is CASSAATAGDTQYF. The gene calls are TRBV9 and TRBJ2-3; D is possibly TRBD2 (6 bases). The V end was cut by 3 bases, the J end by 5 bases, with 13 bases between. Germline assignment: CDR1 SGDLS and CDR2 YYNGEE. The CDR3 spans 14 residues.

The genes are TRBV6-5 and TRBJ2-3; D gene unclear. The CDR3 extends over 11 amino acids. V lost 1 base to trimming and J lost 6 bases, with 2 bases between them. The V gene's germline CDR1 is MNHEY and CDR2 SVGAGI. The CDR3 nucleotides read TGTGCCAGCAGTTACTATGATACGCAGTATTTT. It yields the protein CASSYYDTQYF.

V gene TRBV6-6 combines with J gene TRBJ1-5; no firm D call. Germline V CDR1 and CDR2: MNHNY, SVGAGI (reference sequence). This CDR3 is 15 amino acids long. Trimming shortened V by 4 bases and J by 0 bases, and 10 bases separated the two germline ends. CDR3 DNA: TGTGCCAGCAGTTCCCACGGTGATAGCAATCAGCCCCAGCATTTT. This codes for CASSSHGDSNQPQHF.

The chain couples TRBV6-1 to TRBJ2-1, with D possibly TRBD1 on 5 matching bases. V was clipped by 3 bases and J by 13 bases, with 22 bases between them. The CDR3 contains 15 residues. Germline assignment: CDR1 MNHNS and CDR2 SASEGT. The CDR3: CASSDGPLDTLRQFF. DNA for the CDR3: TGTGCCAGCAGTGACGGCCCATTGGACACACTTCGTCAGTTCTTC.

V is TRBV19 and J is TRBJ2-1; no reliable D call. This CDR3 is built from 13 residues. With 4 bases removed from V and 3 bases from J, the gap between germline ends came to 7 bases. Germline CDR1 LNHDA, CDR2 SQIVND (reference sequence). The CDR3 loop is CASSKDRYNEQFF. CDR3 nucleotides: TGTGCCAGTAGTAAGGACCGCTACAATGAGCAGTTCTTC.

This chain connects TRBV9 to TRBJ2-2, with D uncertain. There are 16 residues in the CDR3. Trimming shortened V by 0 bases and J by 3 bases, and 12 bases separated the two germline ends. Germline-derived CDR1 and CDR2 are SGDLS and YYNGEE. CDR3 residues: CASSVAGSPHTGELFF. CDR3 DNA sequence: TGTGCCAGCAGCGTAGCGGGTAGCCCCCACACCGGGGAGCTGTTTTTT.

This clone showed up just once. The chain uses TRBV11-2 and TRBJ1-5, with D maybe TRBD1 (6 bases). The V gene's germline CDR1 is SGHAT and CDR2 FQNNGV. V lost 3 bases to trimming and J lost 6 bases, with 9 bases between them. The CDR3 has 13 amino acids. The CDR3 loop is CASSFQGSQPQHF. The CDR3 DNA reads TGTGCCAGCAGCTTTCAGGGGAGTCAGCCCCAGCATTTT. Variable domain in full (rest from reference TRBV11-2 and TRBJ1-5): EAGVAQSPRYKIIEKRQSVAFWCNPISGHATLYWYQQILGQGPKLLIQFQNNGVVDDSQLPKDRFSAERLKGVDSTLKIQPAKLEDSAVYLCASSFQGSQPQHFGDGTRLSIL.

The chain recombines TRBV5-6 with TRBJ2-3, with D unresolved. Per the germline V gene, CDR1 is SGHDT and CDR2 is YYEEEE. The CDR3 is made up of 16 amino acids. Trimming removed 4 bases from V and 0 bases from J, with 15 bases in between. Written as DNA, the CDR3 is TGTGCCAGCAGCCCAGGAACCCCGGCGAGCACAGATACGCAGTATTTT. Translated: CASSPGTPASTDTQYF.

The chain carries TRBV15 and TRBJ1-4; tentatively, D is TRBD1 (5 bases). CDR3 size: 14 residues. Germline V lookup: CDR1 LNHNV, CDR2 YYDKDF (reference sequence). Trimming removed 1 base from V and 8 bases from J, with 11 bases in between. The CDR3 loop is CATSRAGREEKLFF. CDR3 DNA sequence: TGTGCCACCAGCAGAGCGGGCAGGGAGGAAAAACTGTTTTTT.

The CDR3: CASSLGDRAHEQYF. The CDR3 coding sequence is TGTGCCAGCAGCTTAGGCGACAGGGCCCACGAGCAGTACTTC. The chain joins TRBV13 to TRBJ2-7; 7 bases are a match to TRBD1. Looked up from germline, CDR1 is PRHDT and CDR2 is FYEKMQ (reference sequence). This CDR3 spans 14 amino acids. Trimming removed 0 bases from V and 5 bases from J; junction bases left unmatched: 4.

The V and J genes are TRBV4-3 and TRBJ1-1; 9 bases are a match to TRBD1. In germline, CDR1 is LGHNA, CDR2 YSLEER. The CDR3 length is 15 residues. Losses at the gene ends were 4 bases for V and 6 bases for J; bases not matched to a gene: 9. CDR3 nucleotides: TGCGCCAGCAGCCGGGGCGTGACAGGGGGTGCTGAAGCTTTCTTT. It translates to CASSRGVTGGAEAFF.

The rearrangement links TRBV5-1 to TRBJ2-1; 10 bases line up with TRBD2. Germline lookup yields CDR1 SGHRS and CDR2 YFSETQ. The CDR3 loop spans 14 amino acids. J lost 9 bases, V lost 4 bases, and 7 bases had no gene match. CDR3: CASSHEGLAVEQFF. In nucleotides, the CDR3 is TGCGCCAGCAGCCACGAAGGACTAGCGGTTGAGCAGTTCTTC.

The V call is TRBV27, the J call TRBJ1-2; D ambiguous. This CDR3 spans 14 amino acids. Trimming stripped 5 bases from V and 4 bases from J, with 14 bases between. CDR1 MNHEY and CDR2 SMNVEV come from the germline V gene (reference sequence). Written as DNA, the CDR3 is TGTGCCAGCAGTCAACTTGGAGGCGGCTATGGCTACACCTTC. Protein sequence: CASSQLGGGYGYTF.

V usage is TRBV10-1 and J usage is TRBJ2-7; 9 bases line up with TRBD2. CDR1 is WNHNN, CDR2 SYGVQD, per germline (reference sequence). The CDR3 consists of 17 residues. V trimming: 1 base; J trimming: 6 bases; junction bases outside the gene matches: 13. In nucleotides, the CDR3 is TGCGCCAGCAGTGAGTGGGATAGCGGGAGCGGTCTCAGCGAGCAGTACTTC. It yields the protein CASSEWDSGSGLSEQYF.

The chain recombines TRBV7-9 with TRBJ2-5; either TRBD1 or TRBD2 may supply D (6 bases each). Trimming pared 7 bases from V and 7 bases from J, leaving 22 bases between. The CDR3 extends over 15 amino acids. CDR1 is SEHNR and CDR2 is FQNEAQ in the germline V gene (reference sequence). In nucleotides, the CDR3 is TGTGCCAGCATCCGAGGGGGTGGTTCCGGGGGGACCCAGTACTTC. Translating gives CASIRGGGSGGTQYF.

The chain joins TRBV9 to TRBJ2-4; 8 nucleotides line up with TRBD1. Germline loops: CDR1 SGDLS, CDR2 YYNGEE. V lost 3 bases and J lost 6; bases outside the gene matches: 8. The CDR3 sequence is 15 residues long. The CDR3 region is CASSASTGVGNIQYF. CDR3 DNA sequence: TGTGCCAGCAGCGCCTCGACAGGGGTAGGAAACATTCAGTACTTC.

Only a few counts were recorded for this clone. This chain joins TRBV2 and TRBJ1-6, with D perhaps TRBD1 (6 bases). Germline V CDR1 and CDR2: SNHLY, FYNNEI. The CDR3 totals 13 residues. Between the trimmed V and J ends, which lost 3 bases and 13 bases, there was a span of 13 bases. Here the CDR3 DNA reads TGTGCCAGCAGTGACAGGGGTTTATCGCCCCTCCACTTT. Protein sequence: CASSDRGLSPLHF.

The CDR3 region is CASSLGYRGQETQYF. CDR3 coding DNA: TGTGCCAGCAGTTTGGGGTACAGGGGCCAAGAGACCCAGTACTTC. V gene TRBV11-2 combines with J gene TRBJ2-5; TRBD1 matches at 7 bases. V shed 6 bases, J shed 1 base, and the junction held 8 bases outside the gene matches. CDR1 SGHAT and CDR2 FQNNGV come from the germline V gene. The CDR3 spans 15 residues.

The chain employs TRBV5-4 and TRBJ1-6, with D possibly TRBD1 on 6 matching bases. Germline V lookup: CDR1 SGHNT, CDR2 YYREEE (reference sequence). The V and J ends lost 0 bases and 2 bases respectively, with 12 bases between them. The CDR3 is 17 amino acids. For the CDR3, the DNA is TGTGCCAGCAGCTTGGAAACAGGGACGCCCTATAATTCACCCCTCCACTTT. This encodes CASSLETGTPYNSPLHF.

This chain uses TRBV19 with TRBJ2-3; TRBD2 might be the D (6 bases). This CDR3 is 14 amino acids long. Germline-derived CDR1 and CDR2 are LNHDA and SQIVND (reference sequence). Trimming cost V 5 bases and J 4 bases, with 13 bases left between them. The CDR3 is CASSPSASSDTQYF. In DNA, the CDR3 is TGTGCCAGTAGTCCTAGCGCCTCGTCAGATACGCAGTATTTT.

This clone turned up a few times. Other DNA sequences within the sample encode an identical CDR3. V and J are TRBV21-1 and TRBJ1-1. TRBV21-1 is marked as a pseudogene. The CDR3 has 16 residues. The CDR3 spells CASSPPRQRGNTEAFF. CDR3 sequence (DNA): TGTGCCAGCAGCCCCCCCCGACAGCGGGGGAACACTGAAGCTTTCTTT.

V and J are TRBV27 and TRBJ2-7; tentative D call: TRBD1 (6 bases). The CDR3 contains 14 residues. Trimming removed 5 bases at V and 2 bases at J, with 13 bases between. Germline V gene data show CDR1 as MNHEY and CDR2 as SMNVEV (reference sequence). The CDR3 coding sequence is TGTGCCAGCAGTATCCGGGACAAGCCCTACGAGCAGTACTTC. It translates to CASSIRDKPYEQYF.

J is TRBJ2-5 and V is TRBV7-8; no clear D. CDR1 SGHVS and CDR2 FQNEAQ come from the germline V gene. Trimming cost V 1 base and J 2 bases, with 8 bases left between them. The CDR3 is 14 residues long. CDR3 residues: CASSLEDRQETQYF. Here the CDR3 DNA reads TGTGCCAGCAGCTTAGAGGATAGACAAGAGACCCAGTACTTC.